Below are 25 T cell receptor beta chains sequenced from a single sample in a study of T cell responses to AZD1222 COVID-19 vaccine. Produced via immunoSEQ multiplex PCR; TCRdb's table is partial and in-frame only. The data show some 110,000 clones, approximately 90% seen once. Here the sequenced sample was peripheral blood, taken on day 0 of AZD1222 vaccination. These TCRs come from an adult in good health.

This rearrangement joins TRBV24-1 to TRBJ2-2; D is uncertain. The V end was cut by 4 bases, the J end by 0 bases, with 11 bases between. CDR3 length: 16 amino acids. The germline CDR1 and CDR2 sequences are KGHDR and SFDVKD. The CDR3 DNA reads TGTGCCACCAGTGAAACAGACTCGTCGAACACCGGGGAGCTGTTTTTT. It encodes CATSETDSSNTGELFF.

This chain links TRBV5-6 with TRBJ2-7; TRBD1 agrees at 7 bases. The CDR3 has 15 residues. V shed 5 bases and J 1 base; nucleotides not matched to a gene: 9. Germline loops: CDR1 SGHDT, CDR2 YYEEEE. The CDR3 reads CASSSGQAWSYEQYF. CDR3 DNA sequence: TGTGCCAGCAGTTCCGGACAGGCATGGTCCTACGAGCAGTACTTC.

The rearrangement links TRBV9 to TRBJ1-4; the D gene is possibly TRBD1 (5 bases). Trimming took off 3 bases at V and 0 bases at J, with 18 bases between the two ends. CDR1 is SGDLS and CDR2 is YYNGEE in the germline V gene. The CDR3 covers 18 residues. This CDR3 is CASSDGTQASATNEKLFF. The CDR3 nucleotides are TGTGCCAGCAGCGATGGGACGCAGGCCTCTGCAACTAATGAAAAACTGTTTTTT.

The V call is TRBV28, the J call TRBJ1-1; perhaps TRBD1 as D (5 bases). There are 15 residues in the CDR3. Germline V gene sequence: CDR1 MDHEN, CDR2 SYDVKM. Trimming left V 5 bases short and J 1 base short, with 14 bases between. CDR3: CASSRWGGSNTEAFF. The CDR3, as DNA: TGTGCCAGCAGTCGATGGGGCGGATCGAACACTGAAGCTTTCTTT.

This chain joins TRBV7-8 and TRBJ1-4; D call uncertain. The CDR3 contains 15 residues. V lost 5 bases to trimming and J lost 0 bases, with 10 bases between them. The germline CDR1 and CDR2 sequences are SGHVS and FQNEAQ. CDR3: CASSDTGTTNEKLFF. CDR3 coding DNA: TGTGCCAGCAGCGACACCGGGACAACTAATGAAAAACTGTTTTTT.

This clone was counted a single time. The chain recombines TRBV5-1 with TRBJ1-6, with a weak D call TRBD1 (6 bases). V was trimmed by 2 bases and J by 0 bases, leaving 12 bases between them. Germline V lookup: CDR1 SGHRS, CDR2 YFSETQ. The CDR3 has 17 residues. The CDR3 coding sequence is TGCGCCAGCAGCTTTTATCAGGGGAGCTCCTATAATTCACCCCTCCACTTT. Its translation is CASSFYQGSSYNSPLHF.

The gene calls are TRBV27 and TRBJ2-7; maybe TRBD1 (6 bases). CDR1 MNHEY and CDR2 SMNVEV come from the germline V gene (reference sequence). Trimming cost V 2 bases and J 7 bases, with 18 bases left between them. The CDR3 contains 15 residues. The chain's CDR3 is CASSLGGHGTGEQYF. Written as DNA, the CDR3 is TGTGCCAGCAGTTTAGGGGGACACGGGACCGGGGAGCAGTACTTC.

The chain carries TRBV6-5 and TRBJ1-1; TRBD1 is a possible D gene (6 bases). The CDR3 sequence is 14 residues long. Germline V lookup: CDR1 MNHEY, CDR2 SVGAGI. V dropped 0 bases and J dropped 6 bases, with 11 bases sitting between them. The CDR3 region is CASSYSRGAAEAFF. The CDR3 DNA is TGTGCCAGCAGTTACTCGAGGGGGGCGGCTGAAGCTTTCTTT.

This clone was observed once. The chain has TRBV27 and TRBJ2-7; 10 bases align to TRBD2. J was trimmed by 6 bases and V by 6 bases; bases with no gene match: 11. This CDR3 is 15 amino acids long. The germline CDR1 and CDR2 sequences are MNHEY and SMNVEV (reference sequence). The CDR3 is CASRVTSGAPSEQYF. In nucleotides, the CDR3 is TGTGCCAGCAGGGTTACTAGCGGGGCCCCCTCCGAGCAGTACTTC.

The chain links TRBV5-4 to TRBJ2-3; 10 bases fit TRBD2. From germline, CDR1 is SGHNT and CDR2 YYREEE (reference sequence). The CDR3 contains 16 residues. The junction had 4 bases not matched to a gene; V was cut back by 1 base and J by 2 bases. The CDR3 nucleotides read TGTGCCAGCAGCTTGAAGCGGGAGGGTTACACAGATACGCAGTATTTT. Its protein product is CASSLKREGYTDTQYF.

The chain carries TRBV27 and TRBJ2-7, with D perhaps assigned TRBD1 or TRBD2 (6 bases each). Trimming shortened V by 6 bases and J by 3 bases, and 15 bases separated the two germline ends. Germline-derived CDR1 and CDR2 are MNHEY and SMNVEV (reference sequence). This CDR3 has 14 residues. CDR3 sequence: CASRKGGTNYEQYF. DNA of the CDR3: TGTGCCAGCAGAAAAGGGGGGACCAACTACGAGCAGTACTTC.

The genes are TRBV12-3 or TRBV12-4 and TRBJ1-4; D is unresolved. CDR3 size: 13 residues. Trimming pared 8 bases from V and 4 bases from J, leaving 11 bases between. The CDR3 reads CASAGFNNEKLFF. The CDR3 coding sequence is TGTGCCAGCGCCGGATTTAATAATGAAAAACTGTTTTTT.

The chain recombines TRBV25-1 with TRBJ2-1; D possibly uses TRBD1 or TRBD2 (5 bases each). Per the germline V gene, CDR1 is MGHDK and CDR2 is SYGVNS. V lost 5 bases, J lost 0 bases, and 8 bases lay in between. The CDR3 has 14 amino acids. The CDR3 sequence is CASSQGPSYNEQFF. The CDR3 DNA reads TGTGCCAGCAGTCAGGGACCCTCCTACAATGAGCAGTTCTTC.

This sequence joins TRBV12-5 and TRBJ1-2; 7 bases match TRBD1. Germline lookup yields CDR1 LGHNT and CDR2 FRNRAP. The CDR3 has 12 amino acids. J lost 4 bases, V lost 6 bases, and 2 bases had no gene match. CDR3 sequence: CASGQGFYGYTF. The CDR3, as DNA: TGTGCTAGTGGACAGGGGTTCTATGGCTACACCTTC.

This clone was seen only once. This sequence joins TRBV6-5 and TRBJ2-2; maybe TRBD1 (6 bases). V lost 4 bases, J lost 2 bases, and 11 bases lay in between. Germline CDR1 MNHEY, CDR2 SVGAGI. The CDR3 covers 15 residues. The CDR3: CASSLRGLNTGELFF. The CDR3 nucleotides read TGTGCCAGCAGTTTAAGGGGGTTAAACACCGGGGAGCTGTTTTTT.

The CDR3 sequence: CASSLRHGDYGYTF. CDR3 in DNA: TGTGCCAGCAGCTTACGACACGGGGACTATGGCTACACCTTC. J is TRBJ1-2 and V is TRBV7-8; D call uncertain. The germline V gene encodes CDR1 SGHVS and CDR2 FQNEAQ. Trimming removed 2 bases from V and 3 bases from J, with 10 bases in between. The CDR3 totals 14 residues.

The chain couples TRBV10-2 to TRBJ2-7; D could derive from TRBD1 or TRBD2 (5 bases each). Trimming removed 7 bases at V and 6 bases at J, with 16 bases between. The CDR3 totals 13 residues. The V gene's germline CDR1 is WSHSY and CDR2 SAAADI. The CDR3 region has the DNA TGCGCCAGCATGAGGGGTCCTCCGCTCGAGCAGTACTTC. This codes for CASMRGPPLEQYF.

The genes are TRBV19 and TRBJ1-6, with 9 bases matching TRBD1. This CDR3 contains 15 residues. In germline, CDR1 is LNHDA, CDR2 SQIVND (reference sequence). V was clipped by 5 bases and J by 10 bases; unmatched bases: 9. The CDR3 DNA reads as TGTGCCAGTAGTCCTTCCGGGACAGGGCAATCACCCCTCCACTTT. This translates into CASSPSGTGQSPLHF.

The chain joins TRBV29-1 to TRBJ1-5, with 8 bases fitting TRBD1. The CDR3 covers 13 residues. The germline V gene encodes CDR1 SQVTM and CDR2 ANQGSEA. Germline trimming cut 4 bases from V and 4 bases from J; bases unmatched to any gene: 3. The CDR3: CSVVQGANQPQHF. CDR3 sequence (DNA): TGCAGCGTTGTCCAGGGGGCGAATCAGCCCCAGCATTTT.

The chain is built from TRBV29-1 and TRBJ2-7; 8 nucleotides match TRBD2. V dropped 8 bases and J dropped 5; count of bases not matched to a gene: 8. Germline CDR1 SQVTM, CDR2 ANQGSEA. The CDR3 runs 12 residues. The CDR3 bases are TGCAGCCTAAGGACTAGCCTGCACGAGCAGTACTTC. Its translation is CSLRTSLHEQYF.

This clone occurred a few times. The rearrangement joins TRBV12-5 to TRBJ2-7; D might be TRBD2 (5 bases). The length of the CDR3 is 13 residues. The germline V gene has CDR1 LGHNT and CDR2 FRNRAP. V was pared by 5 bases and J by 1 base, with 9 bases between. The CDR3 DNA is TGTGCTAGTGGTCCAAGGGAGTCCTACGAGCAGTACTTC. This codes for CASGPRESYEQYF. Using reference TRBV12-5 and TRBJ2-7 for the parts outside the CDR3, the full variable domain is DARVTQTPRHKVTEMGQEVTMRCQPILGHNTVFWYRQTMMQGLELLAYFRNRAPLDDSGMPKDRFSAEMPDATLATLKIQPSEPRDSAVYFCASGPRESYEQYFGPGTRLTVT.

The gene calls are TRBV19 and TRBJ1-2, with D unresolved. The length of the CDR3 is 17 residues. Trimming stripped 7 bases from V and 4 bases from J, with 25 bases between. Per the germline V gene, CDR1 is LNHDA and CDR2 is SQIVND (reference sequence). The CDR3 spells CASKDRAGPTWSYGYTF. The CDR3 region has the DNA TGTGCCAGTAAGGATCGGGCAGGACCAACTTGGAGCTATGGCTACACCTTC. The variable domain in full, with the rest retrieved from reference TRBV19 and TRBJ1-2, is DGGITQSPKYLFRKEGQNVTLSCEQNLNHDAMYWYRQDPGQGLRLIYYSQIVNDFQKGDIAEGYSVSREKKESFPLTVTSAQKNPTAFYLCASKDRAGPTWSYGYTFGSGTRLTVV.

This clone came up once. The chain uses TRBV7-2 and TRBJ1-2; TRBD1 is a possible D gene (6 bases). V shed 4 bases and J shed 3 bases, with 15 bases lying between them. Germline V CDR1 and CDR2: SGHTA, FQGNSA. This CDR3 is 15 amino acids long. The DNA of the CDR3 is TGTGCCAGCAGCTCGATGGGGCCAGGGGACTATGGCTACACCTTC. Its translation: CASSSMGPGDYGYTF.

V gene TRBV11-2 combines with J gene TRBJ1-1; a weak D match, TRBD1 (5 bases). The V gene lost 5 bases and the J gene lost 4 bases, with 14 bases spanning the gap. Germline V gene data show CDR1 as SGHAT and CDR2 as FQNNGV. The CDR3 runs to 14 residues. The DNA for the CDR3 is TGTGCCAGCAGCCCTCGGGGGAGTTTCACTGAAGCTTTCTTT. Translation: CASSPRGSFTEAFF.

This clone was found a few times. The rearrangement uses TRBV13 and TRBJ1-6; D is undetermined. V was pared by 1 base and J by 6 bases, with 10 bases between. Germline CDR1 is PRHDT and CDR2 is FYEKMQ (reference sequence). The CDR3 extends over 15 amino acids. The CDR3, as DNA: TGTGCCAGCAGCTTAGCGCGACGGAGTAATTCACCCCTCCACTTT. It translates to CASSLARRSNSPLHF.